This T cell receptor beta chain was sequenced during a study of response to subunit inactivated influenza vaccine. Notes on the study in general: Authors suggested seasonal influenza vaccinations each recruit few new T cells.

This clonotype was detected only a few times. Its antigen is undetermined. TCRdb called the RT-PCR reads again in MiXCR, with one record for every CDR3 protein. The table includes some 850,000 distinct CDR3 sequences, less than 20% detected once. CDR1 is SGDLS, CDR2 YYNGEE, per germline. This CDR3 has 14 amino acids. Trimming cost V 4 bases and J 3 bases, with 12 bases left between them. The sequences come from PBMCs from blood, collected 4 to 6 days after vaccination. This receptor was obtained from a man over 45 who received an inactivated influenza vaccine. This chain joins TRBV9 and TRBJ2-3; the D is unclear. For the CDR3, the DNA is TGTGCCAGCAGCCCGCCAGCTGAGACAGATACGCAGTATTTT. Translation gives CASSPPAETDTQYF.